This passage covers 31 T cell receptor beta chains from one sample sequenced in a study of tumor-infiltrating lymphocytes in primary liver carcinoma. Starting material for RNA and DNA co-extraction consisted of about 17-31 mg of unsorted bulk tissue. Total RNA (roughly 530 ng) served as template for TCR beta cDNA synthesis primed by a constant-region primer. A slightly modified ARM-PCR protocol with three nested multiplex PCR rounds produced these TCR beta libraries. The first two PCR rounds used TRBV1-TRBV30 forward primers with a C-beta reverse primer, roughly 10 cycles each. TCRdb reprocessed the multiplex PCR reads via MiXCR and lists one record per CDR3 protein. The sample lists about 190,000 distinct CDR3 sequences, about 85% seen once, with around 18% in the top ten. Sequenced material: tumor tissue from primary liver carcinoma. The receptor set was obtained from a man aged 40-49 years with primary liver carcinoma and hepatitis B virus infection.

This clonotype was seen a handful of times. V usage is TRBV12-3 or TRBV12-4 and J usage is TRBJ2-1; 7 nucleotides match TRBD2. This CDR3 spans 16 amino acids. V trimming: 9 bases; J trimming: 0 bases; junction bases outside the gene matches: 11. CDR3 DNA: TGTGCCAGGAATCGGAGGGAGGGGCGCTCCTACAATGAGCAGTTCTTC. It specifies CARNRREGRSYNEQFF.

Details on this clonotype: The junction differs from germline at one of its ends, possibly a read error. The chain joins TRBV29-1 to TRBJ2-1, with D tentatively TRBD2 (5 bases). The CDR3 is 11 residues long. Per germline, CDR1 SQVTM and CDR2 ANQGSEA. The CDR3 sequence: CSVRYVQTQFF. CDR3 sequence (DNA): TGTAGCGTGAGATACGTACAGACGCAGTTCTTC.

This clonotype was seen a single time. Given the absence of the conserved phenylalanine or tryptophan at the CDR3 end, a read error is likely. V gene TRBV4-1 combines with J gene TRBJ1-3; perhaps TRBD1 as D (6 bases). The CDR3 loop spans 17 amino acids. Looked up from germline, CDR1 is MGHRA and CDR2 is YSYEKL. CDR3 sequence: CASIQLRTAGSGNTIYS. The CDR3 DNA reads as TGCGCCAGCATCCAACTAAGGACAGCAGGTTCTGGAAACACCATATATTCT.

This clonotype was found once. Compared with germline, one end of the junction differs, possibly owing to a read error. The chain is built from TRBV29-1 and TRBJ2-1; D assignment may be TRBD1 or TRBD2 (6 bases each). The CDR3 is 14 residues long. Germline lookup yields CDR1 SQVTM and CDR2 ANQGSEA. CDR3 sequence reads: CSTQAWGATNKQFF. CDR3 nucleotides: TGTAGCACCCAAGCATGGGGGGCTACAAATAAGCAGTTCTTC.

V is TRBV4-2 and J is TRBJ1-4, with no clear D. The CDR3 spans 11 residues. The germline gives CDR1 LGHNA, CDR2 YNFKEQ. The DNA of the CDR3 is TGTCTCAGCAGCCTAGGGGAAAAACTGTTTTTT. Its protein is CLSSLGEKLFF.

About this clonotype: One junction end disagrees with the germline gene, perhaps due to a read error. The chain has TRBV5-5 and TRBJ2-7, with D unresolved. The CDR3 loop spans 15 amino acids. Germline CDR1 reads SGHKS; CDR2 reads YYEKEE (reference sequence). The CDR3: CACSLGGTTRYEQYF. CDR3 DNA sequence: TGTGCCTGCAGCTTAGGCGGAACCACTCGCTACGAGCAGTACTTC.

J is TRBJ2-7 and V is TRBV11-2; unclear D gene. Trimming stripped 6 bases from V and 1 base from J, with 13 bases between. The CDR3 totals 14 residues. Germline CDR1 reads SGHAT; CDR2 reads FQNNGV. CDR3 bases: TGTGCCAGCAGATCTAAGAGGAAGTCCTACGAGCAGTACTTC. Translation gives CASRSKRKSYEQYF.

A remark on this clonotype: A junction boundary mismatches the germline segment, possibly from a read error. The chain combines TRBV29-1 with TRBJ1-5; unclear D gene. Germline V CDR1 and CDR2: SQVTM, ANQGSEA. This CDR3 has 12 residues. Here the CDR3 DNA reads TGCAGCGCCGCGGACGACGATCAGCCCCAGCGTTTT. Amino acid sequence: CSAADDDQPQRF.

This clonotype appeared a few times. The junction shows a germline mismatch at one end, possibly a read error. This chain connects TRBV6-1 to TRBJ2-2; 11 nucleotides match TRBD1. The CDR3 sequence is 15 residues long. CDR1 MNHNS and CDR2 SASEGT come from the germline V gene. The CDR3 is CGSRTGGGGAGELFF. DNA of the CDR3: TGTGGCAGCAGGACAGGGGGCGGAGGAGCCGGGGAGTTGTTTTTT.

The gene calls are TRBV20-1 and TRBJ1-2; D is perhaps TRBD1 (6 bases). V dropped 0 bases and J dropped 8 bases, with 13 bases sitting between them. Germline CDR1 reads DFQATT; CDR2 reads SNEGSKA (reference sequence). The CDR3 loop spans 13 amino acids. The CDR3 protein is CSAREGGAIGYTF. CDR3 DNA sequence: TGCAGTGCTAGAGAAGGGGGGGCGATCGGCTACACCTTC.

A remark on this clonotype: The CDR3 ends on some other residue instead of the conserved phenylalanine or tryptophan, so this is likely a read error. For the CDR3, the DNA is TGCGCCAGCAGTCAAGAAGGAGCCCGCTATGGCTACACCTCC. Translating gives CASSQEGARYGYTS. The chain employs TRBV4-1 and TRBJ1-2; D is unresolved. In germline, CDR1 is MGHRA, CDR2 YSYEKL. The CDR3 is 14 residues long.

The CDR3 DNA sequence: TGTGCCAGCAGTTTCTGGCTACTGGCGAACACCGGGGAGCTGTTTTTT. This sequence encodes CASSFWLLANTGELFF. The V gene is TRBV28, the J gene TRBJ2-2, with no clear D. The CDR3 is made up of 16 amino acids. CDR1 and CDR2 (germline): MDHEN, SYDVKM. V was shortened by 3 bases and J by 0 bases, with 11 bases between the two germline ends. The variable domain in full, completed from reference TRBV28 and TRBJ2-2, reads DVKVTQSSRYLVKRTGEKVFLECVQDMDHENMFWYRQDPGLGLRLIYFSYDVKMKEKGDIPEGYSVSREKKERFSLILESASTNQTSMYLCASSFWLLANTGELFFGEGSRLTVL.

This clonotype was seen only once. A much larger clone lies one base from this, so it may be a read error. As DNA, the CDR3 is TGTGCCAGCAGCTTCGACAGCGGGATGGGGACCGGGGAGCTGTTTTTT. Translated: CASSFDSGMGTGELFF. The chain employs TRBV7-9 and TRBJ2-2; 7 bases match TRBD2. The CDR3 has 16 residues. CDR1 and CDR2 from the germline V gene are SEHNR and FQNEAQ (reference sequence). V gave up 3 bases and J gave up 5 bases; unmatched junction bases: 9.

This clonotype was detected a few times. Mismatch with germline at one junction end may stem from a read error. The J gene is TRBJ2-5, the V gene TRBV4-3; perhaps TRBD2 as D (5 bases). The germline V gene encodes CDR1 LGHNA and CDR2 YSLEER. The CDR3 spans 13 residues. The CDR3 bases are TGCGCCAGCAGCCTAGCGTACGAAGAGATCCAGTACTTC. It is translated as CASSLAYEEIQYF.

Points on this clonotype: An end of the junction differs from the germline gene, which may be a read error. The rearrangement uses TRBV5-6 and TRBJ1-6, with D tentatively TRBD1 (6 bases). The germline CDR1 and CDR2 sequences are SGHDT and YYEEEE. The CDR3 contains 17 residues. This CDR3 reads CVSSSLIGTRVDSPLQF. CDR3 nucleotide sequence: TGTGTCAGCAGCTCCCTAATCGGGACAAGGGTTGATTCACCCCTCCAATTT.

The J gene is TRBJ2-1, the V gene TRBV24-1; no reliable D call. The better agreement between TRBJ2-7 and the DNA end casts doubt on the J call. Germline V gene sequence: CDR1 KGHDR, CDR2 SFDVKD. This CDR3 region has 14 residues. CDR3 DNA sequence: TGTGCCACCAGTGCCCACCGGTGGTACAATGAGCAGTACTTC. Amino acids: CATSAHRWYNEQYF.

V and J are TRBV11-2 and TRBJ1-1; a possible D gene is TRBD1 (6 bases). The germline V and J ends were trimmed by 3 bases and 4 bases, with 15 bases remaining between them. The V gene's germline CDR1 is SGHAT and CDR2 FQNNGV. There are 15 residues in the CDR3. The CDR3 protein is CASSLEWGAVTEAFF. CDR3 coding DNA: TGTGCCAGCAGCTTGGAATGGGGGGCGGTCACTGAAGCTTTCTTT. The whole variable domain, filled in from reference TRBV11-2 and TRBJ1-1, reads EAGVAQSPRYKIIEKRQSVAFWCNPISGHATLYWYQQILGQGPKLLIQFQNNGVVDDSQLPKDRFSAERLKGVDSTLKIQPAKLEDSAVYLCASSLEWGAVTEAFFGQGTRLTVV.

As for this clonotype: Sequence at one end of the junction differs from germline and may be a read error. The rearrangement links TRBV14 to TRBJ2-1; no clear D gene. This CDR3 contains 14 residues. Germline V gives CDR1 SGHDN, CDR2 FVKESK. CDR3 sequence: CASSQDWVYNVLYF. The CDR3 nucleotides read TGTGCCAGCAGCCAAGATTGGGTGTACAATGTGCTGTACTTC.

In the case of this clonotype: Because the CDR3 is missing its conserved closing phenylalanine or tryptophan, this is likely a read error. The chain uses TRBV6-6 and TRBJ2-1; 8 bases are shared with TRBD1. The length of the CDR3 is 15 residues. Per germline, CDR1 MNHNY and CDR2 SVGAGI (reference sequence). V was clipped by 6 bases and J by 6 bases; unmatched bases: 10. The CDR3 sequence is CASSPREDRGNEQFY. For the CDR3, the DNA is TGTGCCAGCAGCCCCCGGGAAGACAGGGGCAATGAGCAGTTCTAC.

The chain joins TRBV10-3 to TRBJ1-1; D might be TRBD1 (6 bases). Germline values: CDR1 ENHRY, CDR2 SYGVKD. This CDR3 is built from 13 residues. The CDR3 sequence: CMSKGGVNTEAFF. In DNA, the CDR3 is TGTATGTCGAAAGGGGGAGTGAACACTGAAGCTTTCTTT.

The chain combines TRBV7-9 with TRBJ2-2, with TRBD1 as a possible D gene (6 bases). Trimming cost V 0 bases and J 4 bases, with 18 bases left between them. The CDR3 extends over 18 amino acids. The germline CDR1 and CDR2 sequences are SEHNR and FQNEAQ (reference sequence). The CDR3 here is CASSLAGIGGQSTGELFF. In DNA form, the CDR3 reads TGTGCCAGCAGCTTAGCAGGAATAGGAGGACAGAGCACCGGGGAGCTGTTTTTT.

The table lists this clonotype with a count of one. The chain couples TRBV21-1 to TRBJ2-3; whether TRBD2, the table's D call, matches the DNA was not checked. TRBV21-1 is flagged as a pseudogene. The CDR3 runs 15 residues. Here the CDR3 DNA reads TGTGCCAGCAGCTCACCAGGAGAGGGCCCGGATACGCAGTATTTT. Translating it yields CASSSPGEGPDTQYF.

This clonotype was seen once. No DNA is shown, since the ends of the CDR3 on it are uncertain; the CDR3 is the one TCRdb lists. J is TRBJ1-1 and V is TRBV29-1. The V gene's germline CDR1 is SQVTM and CDR2 ANQGSEA. The CDR3 sequence runs 15 residues, both termini included. The CDR3 sequence is CSVSAGWGMGTEASF.

With respect to this clonotype: One end of the junction is discordant with germline, which a read error may explain. The chain has TRBV11-2 and TRBJ2-7; D may correspond to TRBD1 or TRBD2 (5 bases each). The J call is uncertain, as TRBJ2-1 better fits the DNA end. Germline CDR1 and CDR2: SGHAT and FQNNGV. CDR3 length: 14 residues. CDR3 bases: TGTGGCAGCGGCTCTAACAGGAGCTCCTACGAGCAGTTCTTC. Protein sequence: CGSGSNRSSYEQFF.

Notes on this clonotype: Its ends do not fully match the called genes, so a read error is possible. The V and J genes are TRBV4-2 and TRBJ1-6, with a tentative D call TRBD1 (6 bases). The CDR3 totals 16 residues. Germline-derived CDR1 and CDR2 are LGHNA and YNFKEQ. The CDR3 DNA is TGCGCCAGCAGTTCCTGGGAAAGGGGGAGGAATTCACCCCTCCACTTT. Protein sequence: CASSSWERGRNSPLHF.

This clonotype was seen once. Germline is not matched at one junction end, which may reflect a read error. The chain couples TRBV4-2 to TRBJ2-7; D may match TRBD1 or TRBD2 (5 bases each). CDR3 length: 15 residues. Germline V gene sequence: CDR1 LGHNA, CDR2 YNFKEQ. The CDR3 DNA reads TGTGCCAGCAGCCAAGATAAGGGGAGCGGTTACGAGCAGTTATTC. This gives the protein CASSQDKGSGYEQLF.

The chain is built from TRBV6-7 and TRBJ2-1; possible D gene TRBD2, 5 bases. TRBV6-7 belongs to the ORF category, with a function that is uncertain. The V gene lost 2 bases and the J gene lost 0 bases, with 20 bases spanning the gap. CDR3 length equals 19 residues. In nucleotides, the CDR3 is TGTGCCAGCAGTTACCCAGCTAGCTGGAATTTTAGCTCCTACAATGAGCAGTTCTTC. Translation: CASSYPASWNFSSYNEQFF.

The chain links TRBV7-8 to TRBJ2-1; 7 bases line up with TRBD2. The V gene's germline CDR1 is SGHVS and CDR2 FQNEAQ. The CDR3 has 15 residues. Here the CDR3 DNA reads TGTGCGAGCTCTCCCAGCGGGATGGGCGAGAATGAGCAGTTCTTC. It specifies CASSPSGMGENEQFF. Based on the CDR3 plus reference TRBV7-8 and TRBJ2-1, the full variable domain is GAGVSQSPRYKVAKRGQDVALRCDPISGHVSLFWYQQALGQGPEFLTYFQNEAQLDKSGLPSDRFFAERPEGSVSTLKIQRTQQEDSAVYLCASSPSGMGENEQFFGPGTRLTVL.

Ten or more counts support this clonotype. The chain combines TRBV14 with TRBJ2-5; D is perhaps TRBD2 (6 bases). The CDR3 contains 13 residues. Germline loops: CDR1 SGHDN, CDR2 FVKESK. V lost 9 bases to trimming and J lost 2 bases, with 13 bases between them. CDR3 residues: CASQVDYQETQYF. Written as DNA, the CDR3 is TGTGCCAGTCAGGTGGACTATCAAGAGACCCAGTACTTC.

This clonotype was picked up one time. Mismatch with germline at one junction end may stem from a read error. The chain recombines TRBV29-1 with TRBJ2-7; the D gene is possibly TRBD1 (7 bases). The CDR3 totals 15 residues. CDR1 is SQVTM, CDR2 ANQGSEA, per germline. This CDR3 reads CTVKEGTVQGVEQYF. In nucleotides, the CDR3 is TGCACCGTTAAGGAGGGAACGGTTCAGGGGGTCGAGCAGTACTTC.

At least ten counts were recorded for this clonotype. The J gene is TRBJ2-1, the V gene TRBV29-1; a possible D gene is TRBD1 (6 bases). The CDR3 consists of 13 residues. Looked up from germline, CDR1 is SQVTM and CDR2 is ANQGSEA. V was shortened by 5 bases and J by 10 bases, with 18 bases between the two germline ends. The CDR3: CSVIRAGAPEQFF. The CDR3, as DNA: TGCAGCGTTATTAGGGCAGGGGCCCCCGAGCAGTTCTTC.